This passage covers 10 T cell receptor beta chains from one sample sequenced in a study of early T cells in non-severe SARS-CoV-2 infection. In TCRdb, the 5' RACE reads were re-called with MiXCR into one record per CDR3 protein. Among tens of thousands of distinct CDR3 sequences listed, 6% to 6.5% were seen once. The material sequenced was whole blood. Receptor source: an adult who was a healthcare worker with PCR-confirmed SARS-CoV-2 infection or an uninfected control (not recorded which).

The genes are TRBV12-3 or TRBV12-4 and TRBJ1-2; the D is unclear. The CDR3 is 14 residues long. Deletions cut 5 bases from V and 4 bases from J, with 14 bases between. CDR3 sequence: CASSPRAFGYGYTF. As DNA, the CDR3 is TGTGCCAGCAGTCCCCGAGCGTTCGGCTATGGCTACACCTTC.

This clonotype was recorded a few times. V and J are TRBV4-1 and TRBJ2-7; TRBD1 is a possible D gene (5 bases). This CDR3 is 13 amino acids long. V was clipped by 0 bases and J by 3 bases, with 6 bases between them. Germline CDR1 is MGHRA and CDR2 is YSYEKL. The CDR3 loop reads CASSQDQGYEQYF. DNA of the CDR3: TGCGCCAGCAGCCAAGATCAGGGCTACGAGCAGTACTTC.

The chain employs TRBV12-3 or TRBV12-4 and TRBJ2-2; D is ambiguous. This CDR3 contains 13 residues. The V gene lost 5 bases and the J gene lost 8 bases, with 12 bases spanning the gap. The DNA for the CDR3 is TGTGCCAGCAGTCCAAACTTGCCGGGGGAGCTGTTTTTT. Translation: CASSPNLPGELFF.

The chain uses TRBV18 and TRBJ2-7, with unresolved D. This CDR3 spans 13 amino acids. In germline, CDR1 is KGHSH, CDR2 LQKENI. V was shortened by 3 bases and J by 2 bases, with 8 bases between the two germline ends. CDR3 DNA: TGTGCCAGCTCACCGGGCTCCACCTACGAGCAGTACTTC. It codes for CASSPGSTYEQYF.

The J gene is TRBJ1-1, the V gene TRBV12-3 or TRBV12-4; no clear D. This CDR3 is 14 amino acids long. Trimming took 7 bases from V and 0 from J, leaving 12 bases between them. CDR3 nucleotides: TGTGCCAGCACCACGGAATTTATGAACACTGAAGCTTTCTTT. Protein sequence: CASTTEFMNTEAFF.

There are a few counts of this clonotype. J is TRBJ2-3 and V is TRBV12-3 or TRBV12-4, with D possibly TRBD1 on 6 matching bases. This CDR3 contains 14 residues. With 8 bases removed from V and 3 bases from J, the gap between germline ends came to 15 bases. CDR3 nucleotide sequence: TGTGCCAGCCACGCGACAGGAAGAACAGATACGCAGTATTTT. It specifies CASHATGRTDTQYF.

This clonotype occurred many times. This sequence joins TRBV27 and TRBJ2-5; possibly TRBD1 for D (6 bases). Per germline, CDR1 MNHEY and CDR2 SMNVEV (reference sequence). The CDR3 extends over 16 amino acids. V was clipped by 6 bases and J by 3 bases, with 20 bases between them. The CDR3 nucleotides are TGTGCCAGCAGATCGCAGGGTTACGGGACAAAAGAGACCCAGTACTTC. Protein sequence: CASRSQGYGTKETQYF.

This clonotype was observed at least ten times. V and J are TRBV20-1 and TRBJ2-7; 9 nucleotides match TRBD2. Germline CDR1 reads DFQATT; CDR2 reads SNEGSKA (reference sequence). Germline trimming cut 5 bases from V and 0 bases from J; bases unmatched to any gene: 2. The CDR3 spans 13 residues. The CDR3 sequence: CSALRGGSYEQYF. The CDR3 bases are TGCAGTGCTTTGCGGGGGGGCTCCTACGAGCAGTACTTC.

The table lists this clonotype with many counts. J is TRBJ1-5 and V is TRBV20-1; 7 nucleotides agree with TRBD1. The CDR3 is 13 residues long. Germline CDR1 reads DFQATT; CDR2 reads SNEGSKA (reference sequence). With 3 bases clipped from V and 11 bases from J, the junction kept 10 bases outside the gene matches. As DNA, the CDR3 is TGCAGTGCTAGCCAGGCAGGGGGGGCGACCCAGCATTTT. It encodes CSASQAGGATQHF.

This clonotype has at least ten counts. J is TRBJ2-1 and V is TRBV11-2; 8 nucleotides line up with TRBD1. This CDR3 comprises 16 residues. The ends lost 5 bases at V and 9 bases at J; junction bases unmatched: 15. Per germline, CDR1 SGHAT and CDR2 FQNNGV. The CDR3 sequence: CASSRGGTGGRGEQFF. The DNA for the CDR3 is TGTGCCAGCAGCCGAGGGGGCACAGGGGGGCGTGGTGAGCAGTTCTTC.